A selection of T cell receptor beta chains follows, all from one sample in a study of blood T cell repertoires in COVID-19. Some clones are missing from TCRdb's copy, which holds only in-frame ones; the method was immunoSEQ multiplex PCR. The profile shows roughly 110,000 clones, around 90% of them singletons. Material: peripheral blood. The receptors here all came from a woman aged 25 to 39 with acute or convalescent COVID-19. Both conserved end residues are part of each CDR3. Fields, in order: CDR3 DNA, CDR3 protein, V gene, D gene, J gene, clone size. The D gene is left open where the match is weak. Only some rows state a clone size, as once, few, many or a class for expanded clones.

CDR3 DNA: TGCAGCGCCCAAGGGCTAGCGGGGACCTCCTACGAGCAGTACTTC
CDR3 protein: CSAQGLAGTSYEQYF
V gene: TRBV29-1
D gene: TRBD2
J gene: TRBJ2-7
clone size: .

CDR3 DNA: TGTGCCAGCAAAGCGGGAGCGGGGTTTGAGCAGTTCTTC
CDR3 protein: CASKAGAGFEQFF
V gene: TRBV6-5
D gene: TRBD2
J gene: TRBJ2-1
clone size: .

CDR3 DNA: TGTGCCAGCAGTTTAAAAGCGGGGAGCGGCTACGAGCAGTACTTC
CDR3 protein: CASSLKAGSGYEQYF
V gene: TRBV6-2/TRBV6-3
D gene: TRBD2
J gene: TRBJ2-7
clone size: .

CDR3 DNA: TGTGCCAGCAGTGAGGGACAGGGGAACTATGGCTACACCTTC
CDR3 protein: CASSEGQGNYGYTF
V gene: TRBV6-1
D gene: TRBD1
J gene: TRBJ1-2
clone size: .

CDR3 DNA: TGTGCCAGCAGCTTGGAGAGTCATTCACCCCTCCACTTT
CDR3 protein: CASSLESHSPLHF
V gene: TRBV11-3
D gene: .
J gene: TRBJ1-6
clone size: .

CDR3 DNA: TGTGCCAGCAGTTTTCCGGGACAGGGGTTCGAGCAGTACTTC
CDR3 protein: CASSFPGQGFEQYF
V gene: TRBV28
D gene: TRBD1
J gene: TRBJ2-7
clone size: .

CDR3 DNA: TGTGCCACCAGAGAGTTTGGAAACACCATATATTTT
CDR3 protein: CATREFGNTIYF
V gene: TRBV12-3/TRBV12-4
D gene: .
J gene: TRBJ1-3
clone size: .

CDR3 DNA: TGTGCCAGCAGCTTAGCGCGAGGGGAGGGTCAGCCCCAGCATTTT
CDR3 protein: CASSLARGEGQPQHF
V gene: TRBV7-8
D gene: .
J gene: TRBJ1-5
clone size: .

CDR3 DNA: TGTGCCACCAGCAGGGACAGGGGAACGTACTATGGCTACACCTTC
CDR3 protein: CATSRDRGTYYGYTF
V gene: TRBV15
D gene: TRBD1
J gene: TRBJ1-2
clone size: medium-sized

CDR3 DNA: TGTGCTAGTGGTTTGGCAGTGAACACTGAAGCTTTCTTT
CDR3 protein: CASGLAVNTEAFF
V gene: TRBV12-5
D gene: .
J gene: TRBJ1-1
clone size: .

CDR3 DNA: TGTGCCAGCAGTCCCCGCCGCGGAGGCCATAACGATGAAGCTTTCTTT
CDR3 protein: CASSPRRGGHNDEAFF
V gene: TRBV6-2/TRBV6-3
D gene: .
J gene: TRBJ1-1
clone size: few

CDR3 DNA: TGTGCCAGCTCACCACCCGGTACAGGGCTGGCCGGGGAGCTGTTTTTT
CDR3 protein: CASSPPGTGLAGELFF
V gene: TRBV18
D gene: .
J gene: TRBJ2-2
clone size: .

CDR3 DNA: TGTGCCTGGAGTGTTACCGGGACAGTGACTACTGAAGCTTTCTTT
CDR3 protein: CAWSVTGTVTTEAFF
V gene: TRBV30
D gene: TRBD1
J gene: TRBJ1-1
clone size: .

CDR3 DNA: TGCAGCGTTGGCGACCAGGGGGGCTACGAGCAGTACTTC
CDR3 protein: CSVGDQGGYEQYF
V gene: TRBV29-1
D gene: .
J gene: TRBJ2-7
clone size: .

CDR3 DNA: TGTGCCAGCAGCCAAACACCAGCGGGGGGTCTCTACGAGCAGTACTTC
CDR3 protein: CASSQTPAGGLYEQYF
V gene: TRBV3-1/TRBV3-2
D gene: TRBD2
J gene: TRBJ2-7
clone size: .

CDR3 DNA: TGCGCCAGCAGCCGGACACTAGCGGGGGGTTCAGATACGCAGTATTTT
CDR3 protein: CASSRTLAGGSDTQYF
V gene: TRBV4-1
D gene: TRBD2
J gene: TRBJ2-3
clone size: .

CDR3 DNA: TGTGCCAGCAGTTCAGGGGTTGGGACTGAAGCTTTCTTT
CDR3 protein: CASSSGVGTEAFF
V gene: TRBV6-5
D gene: .
J gene: TRBJ1-1
clone size: .

CDR3 DNA: TGTGCCAGCATAGGGCAGGGTGGGCATGAGCAGTTCTTC
CDR3 protein: CASIGQGGHEQFF
V gene: TRBV6-5
D gene: .
J gene: TRBJ2-1
clone size: .

CDR3 DNA: TGTGCCAGTAGTATGTCTGGGGGCGATGGCTACACCTTC
CDR3 protein: CASSMSGGDGYTF
V gene: TRBV19
D gene: .
J gene: TRBJ1-2
clone size: .

CDR3 DNA: TGTGCCAGCTCACAAAACACAGGGGTTAACACTGAAGCTTTCTTT
CDR3 protein: CASSQNTGVNTEAFF
V gene: TRBV18
D gene: TRBD1
J gene: TRBJ1-1
clone size: .

CDR3 DNA: TGTGCCAGCAGCACACAAGGGGGCAGCTCTGGAAACACCATATATTTT
CDR3 protein: CASSTQGGSSGNTIYF
V gene: TRBV9
D gene: TRBD1
J gene: TRBJ1-3
clone size: .

CDR3 DNA: TGTGCCAGCAGCGCGACAGGGGACCATTCACCCCTCCACTTT
CDR3 protein: CASSATGDHSPLHF
V gene: TRBV9
D gene: TRBD1
J gene: TRBJ1-6
clone size: .

CDR3 DNA: TGTGCCAGCAATGAGTTAGGGAGGACCGGGGAGCTGTTTTTT
CDR3 protein: CASNELGRTGELFF
V gene: TRBV2
D gene: .
J gene: TRBJ2-2
clone size: .

CDR3 DNA: TGTGCCAGCACCCGGGACTTACAAGAGACCCAGTACTTC
CDR3 protein: CASTRDLQETQYF
V gene: TRBV2
D gene: .
J gene: TRBJ2-5
clone size: .

CDR3 DNA: TGTGCCAGCAGAGCCGGCGGGAACACTGAAGCTTTCTTT
CDR3 protein: CASRAGGNTEAFF
V gene: TRBV7-2
D gene: .
J gene: TRBJ1-1
clone size: .

CDR3 DNA: TGTGCCAGTACCGACCTGAGGGGGACATTCTCTCAGCCCCAGCATTTT
CDR3 protein: CASTDLRGTFSQPQHF
V gene: TRBV19
D gene: .
J gene: TRBJ1-5
clone size: .

CDR3 DNA: TGCAGCGTTAGAATCCCGGGACAGGGGAATCAGCCCCAGCATTTT
CDR3 protein: CSVRIPGQGNQPQHF
V gene: TRBV29-1
D gene: TRBD1
J gene: TRBJ1-5
clone size: .

CDR3 DNA: TGTGCCAGCAGTTCGGAACTAGCGAGGCAGTTCTTC
CDR3 protein: CASSSELARQFF
V gene: TRBV28
D gene: TRBD2
J gene: TRBJ2-1
clone size: .

CDR3 DNA: TGTGCCAGCAGTTACTACGGGAGGGGGCAGACCCAGTACTTC
CDR3 protein: CASSYYGRGQTQYF
V gene: TRBV6-2/TRBV6-3
D gene: .
J gene: TRBJ2-5
clone size: .

CDR3 DNA: TGTGCCAGCAGCTCGCCATTCACATCGGACAGGGCAGCGAACTATGGCTACACCTTC
CDR3 protein: CASSSPFTSDRAANYGYTF
V gene: TRBV7-9
D gene: TRBD1
J gene: TRBJ1-2
clone size: .

CDR3 DNA: TGCGCCAGCAGCCAAGGGGGACAGCTACTAAACACCATATATTTT
CDR3 protein: CASSQGGQLLNTIYF
V gene: TRBV4-1
D gene: TRBD1
J gene: TRBJ1-3
clone size: .

CDR3 DNA: TGTGCCAGCAGTTATACCTACGAGCAGTACTTC
CDR3 protein: CASSYTYEQYF
V gene: TRBV2
D gene: .
J gene: TRBJ2-7
clone size: few

CDR3 DNA: TGTGCCAGCAGCCGGGAGCCCGGGTACAATGAGCAGTTCTTC
CDR3 protein: CASSREPGYNEQFF
V gene: TRBV4-2
D gene: .
J gene: TRBJ2-1
clone size: .

CDR3 DNA: TGTGCCAGCAGCTTCGACAGGCTCAGGGAAGCTTTCTTT
CDR3 protein: CASSFDRLREAFF
V gene: TRBV11-3
D gene: .
J gene: TRBJ1-1
clone size: .

CDR3 DNA: TGTGCCAGCAATCCATATAGCGGGGGGGGAAGCACAGATACGCAGTATTTT
CDR3 protein: CASNPYSGGGSTDTQYF
V gene: TRBV28
D gene: TRBD2
J gene: TRBJ2-3
clone size: .

CDR3 DNA: TGTGCCAGCAGTAGCGGGGGGGCTATCAATACGCAGTATTTT
CDR3 protein: CASSSGGAINTQYF
V gene: TRBV28
D gene: TRBD2
J gene: TRBJ2-3
clone size: .

CDR3 DNA: TGTGCCAGCAGCGTAGAGCCCGGGTCGGTCCATGGCTACACCTTC
CDR3 protein: CASSVEPGSVHGYTF
V gene: TRBV9
D gene: .
J gene: TRBJ1-2
clone size: .

CDR3 DNA: TGTGCCAGTAGTATTCGGGCGGGTTCTAACTATGGCTACACCTTC
CDR3 protein: CASSIRAGSNYGYTF
V gene: TRBV19
D gene: .
J gene: TRBJ1-2
clone size: .

CDR3 DNA: TGTGCCAGTTACAGGGTTGGCACCGGGGAGCTGTTTTTT
CDR3 protein: CASYRVGTGELFF
V gene: TRBV12-3/TRBV12-4
D gene: .
J gene: TRBJ2-2
clone size: .

CDR3 DNA: TGTGCCAGCAGCCCAGGGGACAGTCCTAATGAAAAACTGTTTTTT
CDR3 protein: CASSPGDSPNEKLFF
V gene: TRBV7-8
D gene: TRBD1
J gene: TRBJ1-4
clone size: .

CDR3 DNA: TGTGCCAGCAGCCTCCGGGTGAGGGACAGGGTCTACAATGAGCAGTTCTTC
CDR3 protein: CASSLRVRDRVYNEQFF
V gene: TRBV21-1
D gene: .
J gene: TRBJ2-1
clone size: .

CDR3 DNA: TGCGCCAGCAGCCAAGATCGAACAGGGGGAACTGAAGCTTTCTTT
CDR3 protein: CASSQDRTGGTEAFF
V gene: TRBV4-1
D gene: TRBD1
J gene: TRBJ1-1
clone size: .

CDR3 DNA: TGTGCCAGCAGCCGCGGAGGGCAAACAGATACGCAGTATTTT
CDR3 protein: CASSRGGQTDTQYF
V gene: TRBV7-3
D gene: .
J gene: TRBJ2-3
clone size: .

CDR3 DNA: TGTGCCAGCAGCCCGAGCTCTGGGGCCAACGTCCTGACTTTC
CDR3 protein: CASSPSSGANVLTF
V gene: TRBV11-2
D gene: .
J gene: TRBJ2-6
clone size: .

CDR3 DNA: TGTGCCAGCAGGCCGGGAGGGGATTATGGCTACACCTTC
CDR3 protein: CASRPGGDYGYTF
V gene: TRBV28
D gene: .
J gene: TRBJ1-2
clone size: .

CDR3 DNA: TGTGCCAGTAGTATTTCCGGGAGCTCCTACAATGAGCAGTTCTTC
CDR3 protein: CASSISGSSYNEQFF
V gene: TRBV19
D gene: .
J gene: TRBJ2-1
clone size: .

CDR3 DNA: TGTGCCAGCAGCTTAGTTCCTAGCGGGGGATCCACAGATACGCAGTATTTT
CDR3 protein: CASSLVPSGGSTDTQYF
V gene: TRBV7-2
D gene: TRBD2
J gene: TRBJ2-3
clone size: .

CDR3 DNA: TGTGCCACCACAGGGGTAGCCACAGATACGCAGTATTTT
CDR3 protein: CATTGVATDTQYF
V gene: TRBV12-3/TRBV12-4
D gene: TRBD1
J gene: TRBJ2-3
clone size: .

CDR3 DNA: TGCGCCAGCAGCCCGGAGGGGAGGGGGAATTTTGGAAACATTCAGTACTTC
CDR3 protein: CASSPEGRGNFGNIQYF
V gene: TRBV5-1
D gene: .
J gene: TRBJ2-4
clone size: .

CDR3 DNA: TGTGCCAGCAGCGTAGGGGCGGGGATTGGAGATACGCAGTATTTT
CDR3 protein: CASSVGAGIGDTQYF
V gene: TRBV9
D gene: .
J gene: TRBJ2-3
clone size: once

CDR3 DNA: TGTGCCAGCAGTGACTTAGCGGGAACTAATGAGCAGTTCTTC
CDR3 protein: CASSDLAGTNEQFF
V gene: TRBV6-4
D gene: TRBD2
J gene: TRBJ2-1
clone size: .

CDR3 DNA: TGTGCCAGCAAGGTGGGGGGTCAGACGGGCTACACCTTC
CDR3 protein: CASKVGGQTGYTF
V gene: TRBV13
D gene: .
J gene: TRBJ1-2
clone size: .

CDR3 DNA: TGTGCCAGCAGTCCGCGCTCAGGGGAAGTCGCAGATACGCAGTATTTT
CDR3 protein: CASSPRSGEVADTQYF
V gene: TRBV28
D gene: .
J gene: TRBJ2-3
clone size: .

CDR3 DNA: TGTGCCAGTAACCAGGGTAGCTATGGCTACACCTTC
CDR3 protein: CASNQGSYGYTF
V gene: TRBV19
D gene: .
J gene: TRBJ1-2
clone size: .

CDR3 DNA: TGCAGTGCCCCCCGGTCGAACACCATATATTTT
CDR3 protein: CSAPRSNTIYF
V gene: TRBV20-1
D gene: .
J gene: TRBJ1-3
clone size: .

CDR3 DNA: TGTGCCAGCAGCTTGGGGGGTTCTGGAAACACCATATATTTT
CDR3 protein: CASSLGGSGNTIYF
V gene: TRBV11-2
D gene: .
J gene: TRBJ1-3
clone size: .

CDR3 DNA: TGTGCCAGCAGCCGTAACATGATCTATAATTCACCCCTCCACTTT
CDR3 protein: CASSRNMIYNSPLHF
V gene: TRBV27
D gene: .
J gene: TRBJ1-6
clone size: .